Listed below are T cell receptor beta chains from one sample, sequenced in a study of radiotherapy plus CTLA-4 blockade in lung cancer. Sequencing used immunoSEQ multiplex PCR; TCRdb keeps in-frame clones, though not all of them. This sample has about 48,000 clones; 75% to 90% occur once, and the top ten carry 15% to 20%. Sequencing used peripheral blood, obtained from a patient treated with radiotherapy plus ipilimumab. These receptor sequences come from a human donor with non-small cell lung cancer that progressed on radiotherapy plus ipilimumab. Some clones in this sample may be carry-over from other donors' samples. Each CDR3 is given with its conserved first and last residue. The D gene is left open where the match is weak. Clone size is stated in some rows and not others, as once, few, many or a class when expanded.

.	TRBV29-1	TRBJ2-7	TRBD1	TGCAGCGTGTCCAGGGGGCAACGGTACGAGCAGTACTTC	CSVSRGQRYEQYF
.	TRBV29-1	TRBJ1-3	.	TGCAGCGCTGAGGACGGGGACACCATATATTTT	CSAEDGDTIYF
.	TRBV5-5	TRBJ2-3	TRBD2	TGTGCCAGCAGCTTGGGGACTAGCACAAACTCGTATTTT	CASSLGTSTNSYF
.	TRBV18	TRBJ2-7	TRBD1	TGTGCCAGCTCACCACGACAGGGGGGCTACGAGCAGTACTTC	CASSPRQGGYEQYF
.	TRBV11-2	TRBJ2-7	.	TGTGCCAGCAGTCCGGGATTACAGGGTTATTACGAGCAGTACTTC	CASSPGLQGYYEQYF
.	TRBV14	TRBJ1-1	.	TGTGCCAGCAGCCAAGGGAGGGGAAATGAAGCTTTCTTT	CASSQGRGNEAFF
.	TRBV7-8	TRBJ1-5	.	TGTGCCAGCAGCTTAGTCGGGGAGGTTGGGCAGCCCCAGCATTTT	CASSLVGEVGQPQHF
.	TRBV29-1	TRBJ2-3	TRBD2	TGCAGCGCAAAAAGACTAGCGGGCGGGGATACGCAGTATTTT	CSAKRLAGGDTQYF
.	TRBV2	TRBJ1-6	.	TGTGCCAGCAGTGTCGGGGATTCACCCCTCCACTTT	CASSVGDSPLHF
.	TRBV2	TRBJ2-7	TRBD1	TGTGCCAGCAGCCGACAGGGTCGGAACGAGCAGTACTTC	CASSRQGRNEQYF
.	TRBV9	TRBJ1-1	TRBD1	TGTGCCAGCAGCCGAGAGAGCCCCGGGACAGGCGGAATGAACACTGAAGCTTTCTTT	CASSRESPGTGGMNTEAFF
once	TRBV18	TRBJ1-5	.	TGTGCCAGCTCACCTGAGAGCAATCAGCCCCAGCATTTT	CASSPESNQPQHF
few	TRBV19	TRBJ2-4	TRBD2	TGTGCCAGTAGTATGCGGACTAGCGGGGGTGAGAGCATTCAGTACTTC	CASSMRTSGGESIQYF
.	TRBV13	TRBJ2-7	.	TGTGCCAGCAGCTGGGGGACCAACTTCCAGGGGTACGAGCAGTACTTC	CASSWGTNFQGYEQYF
.	TRBV13	TRBJ1-2	TRBD1	TGTGCCAGCAGCTTGGAGGGACAGAACTATGGCTACACCTTC	CASSLEGQNYGYTF
.	TRBV18	TRBJ2-6	TRBD1	TGTGCCAGCTCACGGATGACAGGGGCCGGCCCTGGGGCCAACGTCCTGACTTTC	CASSRMTGAGPGANVLTF
.	TRBV2	TRBJ2-7	TRBD1	TGTGCCAGCAGTGAAAGGACAGGGGACCACGAGCAGTACTTC	CASSERTGDHEQYF
few	TRBV6-5	TRBJ1-2	.	TGTGCCAGCGGGAGAGTCAACTATGGCTACACCTTC	CASGRVNYGYTF
.	TRBV19	TRBJ2-7	.	TGTGCCAGTAGTATAGATAAAGGGGCCGAGCAGTACTTC	CASSIDKGAEQYF
.	TRBV10-2	TRBJ2-3	.	TGCGCCAGCAGTGACTTACGAACTATCACAGATACGCAGTATTTT	CASSDLRTITDTQYF
few	TRBV25-1	TRBJ2-1	TRBD2	TGTGCCAGCTCCCCTAGCGGGAGCTTTGAGCAGTTCTTC	CASSPSGSFEQFF
.	TRBV4-1	TRBJ1-5	.	TGCGCCAGCAGCCAAGATCCCCAGGGAAACAATCAGCCCCAGCATTTT	CASSQDPQGNNQPQHF
.	TRBV27	TRBJ2-2	.	TGTGCCAGCAGTTTTGCCGGGGAAGTGGGGGAGCTGTTTTTT	CASSFAGEVGELFF
.	TRBV28	TRBJ2-7	TRBD2	TGTGCCAGCAGTCCTATTACGCGGGGGATTGACTCCTACGAGCAGTACTTC	CASSPITRGIDSYEQYF
.	TRBV27	TRBJ2-7	TRBD1	TGTGCCAGCAGTTTTTCACAGGGGGCCTACGAGCAGTACTTC	CASSFSQGAYEQYF
.	TRBV4-1	TRBJ2-7	.	TGCGCCAGCAGCCAGGACTTTACAGGGGCGGGGGAGCAGTACTTC	CASSQDFTGAGEQYF
.	TRBV28	TRBJ2-7	.	TGTGCCAGCAGTTTTGGACAGTCCTACGAGCAGTACTTC	CASSFGQSYEQYF
.	TRBV7-9	TRBJ2-7	TRBD2	TGTGCCAGCAGCCCACTAGCGGGAGTGAACGAGCAGTACTTC	CASSPLAGVNEQYF
.	TRBV30	TRBJ1-2	.	TGTGCCTGGAGTGTAGGGGACACTTACTATGGCTACACCTTC	CAWSVGDTYYGYTF
.	TRBV27	TRBJ2-1	TRBD1	TGTGCCAGCAGTTTGGTGGGACAGCATGGTAATGAGCAGTTCTTC	CASSLVGQHGNEQFF
.	TRBV7-6	TRBJ2-6	.	TGTGCCAGCAGCCCTATGACAGGCGTCTCTGGGGCCAACGTCCTGACTTTC	CASSPMTGVSGANVLTF
.	TRBV29-1	TRBJ2-5	.	TGCAGCGTTAAACAGACGTGGGAGCAGTACTTC	CSVKQTWEQYF
.	TRBV29-1	TRBJ2-3	TRBD1	TGCAGCGTTGAGGGACAGGGCCTACAAGATACGCAGTATTTT	CSVEGQGLQDTQYF
.	TRBV4-3	TRBJ2-7	TRBD2	TGCGCCAGCAGCCAGGGGACTAGCGGCTACGAGCAGTACTTC	CASSQGTSGYEQYF
.	TRBV19	TRBJ2-5	.	TGTGCCAGTAGTATAGAGCCGGGGAGAGAGACCCAGTACTTC	CASSIEPGRETQYF
few	TRBV4-3	TRBJ2-3	.	TGCGCCAGCAGCCAGCGACAGGTGGGCACAGATACGCAGTATTTT	CASSQRQVGTDTQYF
.	TRBV6-5	TRBJ2-7	.	TGTGCCAGCAGTTATCGTCAGTTCTACGAGCAGTACTTC	CASSYRQFYEQYF
.	TRBV29-1	TRBJ1-1	.	TGCAGCGTCGGGAGAGGGCCTTCACCGGGTTGGGCTTTCTTT	CSVGRGPSPGWAFF
.	TRBV2	TRBJ2-7	TRBD2	TGTGCCAGCCAACGTGGACTAGCGGAATCCTACGAGCAGTACTTC	CASQRGLAESYEQYF
.	TRBV18	TRBJ2-7	TRBD2	TGTGCCAGCTCACCACCGGGACTAGAAGGAGACGAGCAGTACTTC	CASSPPGLEGDEQYF
.	TRBV15	TRBJ1-3	TRBD1	TGTGCCACCAGCTATAGGACAGGGGGATCTGGAAACACCATATATTTT	CATSYRTGGSGNTIYF
.	TRBV19	TRBJ2-3	TRBD2	TGTGCCAGTACCCAAAATGTGGGGGAGGGCCGGAGTACGCAGTATTTT	CASTQNVGEGRSTQYF
.	TRBV4-1	TRBJ2-7	.	TGCGCCAGCAGCCAAGATGCAGGGGCCTCCGAGCAGTACTTC	CASSQDAGASEQYF
.	TRBV9	TRBJ2-1	.	TGTGCCAGCAGCGTTCCTCCAGGGGCGGGAGTATCCTACAATGAGCAGTTCTTC	CASSVPPGAGVSYNEQFF
.	TRBV4-1	TRBJ2-3	TRBD2	TGCGCCAGCAGCCAAGATCCCAGCGGGGGGCCAGATACGCAGTATTTT	CASSQDPSGGPDTQYF
once	TRBV5-1	TRBJ2-2	TRBD2	TGCGCCAGCAGCTTGGCCAGCGGGACGAACACCGGGGAGCTGTTTTTT	CASSLASGTNTGELFF
once	TRBV28	TRBJ1-5	TRBD1	TGTGCCAGCAGTTTGGGCACAGGGGGAATGGGTCAGCCCCAGCATTTT	CASSLGTGGMGQPQHF
.	TRBV2	TRBJ1-5	.	TGTGCCAGCAGTTTCGCCTCAGGGGATCAGCCCCAGCATTTT	CASSFASGDQPQHF
.	TRBV30	TRBJ1-1	.	TGTGCCTGGAGTGTACCAGGGTGGACTGAAGCTTTCTTT	CAWSVPGWTEAFF
.	TRBV7-9	TRBJ1-3	.	TGTGCCAGCAGCTTATCTCCCAGCTCTGGAAACACCATATATTTT	CASSLSPSSGNTIYF
.	TRBV29-1	TRBJ1-2	TRBD1	TGCAGCGTTGACAGTAGGGACAGGGACTATGGCTACACCTTC	CSVDSRDRDYGYTF
.	TRBV4-3	TRBJ2-1	.	TGCGCCAGCAGCCAAGATCGACAGGAGTACTATGAGCAGTTCTTC	CASSQDRQEYYEQFF
.	TRBV28	TRBJ1-2	.	TGTGCCAGCAGCCTACAGGGTTACTATGGCTACACCTTC	CASSLQGYYGYTF
.	TRBV5-6	TRBJ1-2	TRBD1	TGTGCCAGCAGCGATCCAGGGGGCATTTCGTGGGGCTACACCTTC	CASSDPGGISWGYTF
few	TRBV7-3	TRBJ1-2	TRBD1	TGTGCCAGCAGCCCCGGGACAGGGGGCAGCTACACCTTC	CASSPGTGGSYTF
.	TRBV18	TRBJ1-6	.	TGTGCCAGCTCACGTCAGGGTGGTAATTCACCCCTCCACTTT	CASSRQGGNSPLHF
.	TRBV19	TRBJ2-3	.	TGTGCCAGTACCGACCTCCGCGGGACAGATACGCAGTATTTT	CASTDLRGTDTQYF
.	TRBV15	TRBJ2-1	.	TGTGCCACCACCGGGGACTTGGCGCATGAGCAGTTCTTC	CATTGDLAHEQFF
.	TRBV7-9	TRBJ1-4	.	TGTGCCAGCAGCTTTGGAGGGAATGAAAAACTGTTTTTT	CASSFGGNEKLFF
once	TRBV6-6	TRBJ1-5	.	TGTGCCAGCACCCTCAATTCTGGGGGCGGACAGCCCCAGCATTTT	CASTLNSGGGQPQHF